This entry lists 19 T cell receptor beta chains sequenced from one sample in a study of shared clonotypes between healthy human individuals. Clones were sequenced by immunoSEQ multiplex PCR, and TCRdb holds only the in-frame ones, with some missing. The table records around 350,000 clones, less than 85% of them present only once. The sample comprised memory CD4+ T cells sorted from blood. Subset noted: CD45RA-negative fraction. The receptors were sampled from a man aged 30-40 years in good health.

The chain carries TRBV28 and TRBJ1-4, with D perhaps matching TRBD1 (6 bases). V was shortened by 8 bases and J by 1 base, with 8 bases between the two germline ends. Germline V CDR1 and CDR2: MDHEN, SYDVKM. The CDR3 is 13 amino acids. The CDR3 bases are TGTGCCAGCGAACAGGGAACTAATGAAAAACTGTTTTTT. Protein: CASEQGTNEKLFF. The variable domain in full, completed from reference TRBV28 and TRBJ1-4, reads DVKVTQSSRYLVKRTGEKVFLECVQDMDHENMFWYRQDPGLGLRLIYFSYDVKMKEKGDIPEGYSVSREKKERFSLILESASTNQTSMYLCASEQGTNEKLFFGSGTQLSVL.

The chain's CDR3 is CASSIVRGNEQFF. As DNA, the CDR3 is TGTGCCAGCAGCATTGTTAGAGGCAATGAGCAGTTCTTC. The V call is TRBV11-2, the J call TRBJ2-1; D uncertain. Germline V gene sequence: CDR1 SGHAT, CDR2 FQNNGV. V lost 5 bases, J lost 6 bases, and 11 bases lay in between. The CDR3 totals 13 residues.

With respect to this clone: A single base separates this from a much larger clone, so it may be a read error. The chain employs TRBV18 and TRBJ2-3, with D unclear. The CDR3 runs to 13 residues. CDR1 KGHSH and CDR2 LQKENI come from the germline V gene. V gave up 2 bases and J gave up 0 bases, with 3 bases separating them. The CDR3 bases are TGTGCCAGCTCACCAGGTAGCACAGATACGCAGTATTTT. Amino acids: CASSPGSTDTQYF.

The genes are TRBV15 and TRBJ2-2; 12 bases agree with TRBD2. J lost 6 bases, V lost 2 bases, and 4 bases had no gene match. From germline, CDR1 is LNHNV and CDR2 YYDKDF (reference sequence). The CDR3 spans 16 residues. The CDR3 region has the DNA TGTGCCACCAGCAGACAACTAGCGGGAGGATCCGGGGAGCTGTTTTTT. Translation gives CATSRQLAGGSGELFF.

V gene TRBV10-2 combines with J gene TRBJ2-1, with TRBD2 as a possible D gene (5 bases). Germline CDR1 WSHSY, CDR2 SAAADI. Deletions cut 3 bases from V and 8 bases from J, with 8 bases between. The CDR3 has 12 amino acids. The CDR3 DNA follows: TGCGCCAGCAGTGACCTAGCCGATGAGCAGTTCTTC. It yields the protein CASSDLADEQFF.

This chain connects TRBV2 to TRBJ2-3, with D possibly TRBD1 on 6 matching bases. The V gene lost 8 bases and the J gene lost 1 base, with 16 bases spanning the gap. The germline V gene has CDR1 SNHLY and CDR2 FYNNEI. This CDR3 has 15 amino acids. The CDR3: CASAKRAGGTDTQYF. In DNA, the CDR3 is TGTGCCAGCGCTAAGAGGGCAGGGGGCACAGATACGCAGTATTTT.

For this clone: A read error likely explains this, since a far larger clone differs by one base. The chain combines TRBV14 with TRBJ2-1; 8 bases are a match to TRBD2. After removal of 7 bases from V and 0 bases from J, the junction contained 17 bases not matched to a gene. Germline CDR1 reads SGHDN; CDR2 reads FVKESK. This CDR3 contains 19 residues. The CDR3 bases are TGTGCCAGCAACCAGGGAGGGGTGCGCGGGAGGAGCTCCTACAATGAGCAGTTCTTC. This gives the protein CASNQGGVRGRSSYNEQFF. Full variable domain (remainder filled in from reference TRBV14 and TRBJ2-1): EAGVTQFPSHSVIEKGQTVTLRCDPISGHDNLYWYRRVMGKEIKFLLHFVKESKQDESGMPNNRFLAERTGGTYSTLKVQPAELEDSGVYFCASNQGGVRGRSSYNEQFFGPGTRLTVL.

The chain employs TRBV28 and TRBJ1-1; D is undetermined. Germline-derived CDR1 and CDR2 are MDHEN and SYDVKM. V lost 10 bases, J lost 0 bases, and 12 bases lay in between. This CDR3 contains 13 residues. The CDR3 DNA sequence: TGTGCCACCACACCAACCGTGAACACTGAAGCTTTCTTT. Protein sequence: CATTPTVNTEAFF.

Only a few counts were recorded for this clone. The J gene is TRBJ1-1, the V gene TRBV5-1; a possible D gene is TRBD1 (5 bases). From germline, CDR1 is SGHRS and CDR2 YFSETQ. The germline V and J ends were trimmed by 0 bases and 3 bases, with 12 bases remaining between them. The CDR3 length is 15 residues. This CDR3 reads CASSLESPRDTEAFF. Written as DNA, the CDR3 is TGCGCCAGCAGCTTGGAGTCACCCAGGGACACTGAAGCTTTCTTT.

The rearrangement joins TRBV10-3 to TRBJ2-7, with TRBD1 as a possible D gene (6 bases). Germline V lookup: CDR1 ENHRY, CDR2 SYGVKD. V was cut by 6 bases and J by 0 bases, with 6 bases left in between. The CDR3 loop spans 12 amino acids. The CDR3 DNA reads as TGTGCCATCAGGGACAGCTCCTACGAGCAGTACTTC. Amino acids: CAIRDSSYEQYF.

This chain links TRBV28 with TRBJ2-4; D call uncertain. The V end was cut by 3 bases, the J end by 0 bases, with 6 bases between. The CDR3 consists of 14 residues. The V gene's germline CDR1 is MDHEN and CDR2 SYDVKM. In DNA form, the CDR3 reads TGTGCCAGCAGTTTGCATACAGCCAAAAACATTCAGTACTTC. Translated: CASSLHTAKNIQYF. The variable domain in full, completed from reference TRBV28 and TRBJ2-4, reads DVKVTQSSRYLVKRTGEKVFLECVQDMDHENMFWYRQDPGLGLRLIYFSYDVKMKEKGDIPEGYSVSREKKERFSLILESASTNQTSMYLCASSLHTAKNIQYFGAGTRLSVL.

In DNA, the CDR3 is TGTGCCAGTAGTAGGATTAGCAATGAGCAGTTCTTC. Protein sequence: CASSRISNEQFF. The V and J genes are TRBV19 and TRBJ2-1; D is unclear. The germline CDR1 and CDR2 sequences are LNHDA and SQIVND (reference sequence). V lost 4 bases and J 6 bases, leaving 7 bases between the germline ends. The CDR3 has 12 residues.

This rearrangement joins TRBV9 to TRBJ2-7, with D possibly matching TRBD2 (5 bases). V was shortened by 3 bases and J by 5 bases, with 12 bases between the two germline ends. The CDR3 totals 13 residues. The germline V gene has CDR1 SGDLS and CDR2 YYNGEE. CDR3 amino acids: CASSATGLNEQYF. The CDR3 DNA reads as TGTGCCAGCAGCGCCACGGGATTAAACGAGCAGTACTTC.

This clone has only a few counts. J is TRBJ1-5 and V is TRBV11-2; D is uncertain. The V end lost 2 bases, the J end lost 4 bases, and 6 bases lay between the germline ends. The CDR3 has 13 residues. Germline CDR1 and CDR2: SGHAT and FQNNGV. CDR3: CASSLSGNQPQHF. CDR3 DNA: TGTGCCAGCAGCTTATCTGGGAATCAGCCCCAGCATTTT.

The V gene is TRBV5-5, the J gene TRBJ2-5; perhaps TRBD1 as D (5 bases). CDR1 and CDR2 from the germline V gene are SGHKS and YYEKEE (reference sequence). Trimming cost V 0 bases and J 5 bases, with 8 bases left between them. This CDR3 has 13 amino acids. Here the CDR3 DNA reads TGTGCCAGCAGCTTGGGACAGAGGGAGACCCAGTACTTC. Its protein is CASSLGQRETQYF.

The chain uses TRBV28 and TRBJ2-7; the match to TRBD1 covers 8 bases. Germline V gene lookup returns CDR1 MDHEN and CDR2 SYDVKM. V trimming: 6 bases; J trimming: 2 bases; junction bases outside the gene matches: 3. The CDR3 spans 13 residues. The CDR3 sequence: CASRDRAAYEQYF. CDR3 sequence (DNA): TGTGCCAGCAGGGACAGGGCCGCCTACGAGCAGTACTTC.

This clone was recorded once. This same CDR3 is encoded by further DNA sequences in the sample. The chain couples TRBV2 to TRBJ2-3; no firm D call. Trimming left V 6 bases short and J 0 bases short, with 4 bases between. This CDR3 spans 12 amino acids. Germline loops: CDR1 SNHLY, CDR2 FYNNEI. The chain's CDR3 is CASRVSTDTQYF. The CDR3 region has the DNA TGTGCCAGCAGGGTTAGCACAGATACGCAGTATTTT.

This clone occurred many times. The sample holds other DNA sequences that translate to the same CDR3. This rearrangement joins TRBV18 to TRBJ2-1, with a possible D match to TRBD2 (5 bases). Germline V lookup: CDR1 KGHSH, CDR2 LQKENI. V lost 3 bases, J lost 3 bases, and 12 bases lay in between. CDR3 length equals 15 residues. The CDR3 reads CASSPRELSYNEQFF. The DNA of the CDR3 is TGTGCCAGCTCACCCCGGGAACTCAGCTACAATGAGCAGTTCTTC.

This chain joins TRBV6-4 and TRBJ2-6; the D gene is possibly TRBD1 (6 bases). Germline assignment: CDR1 MRHNA and CDR2 SNTAGT. The CDR3 spans 15 residues. Trimming pared 6 bases from V and 1 base from J, leaving 10 bases between. CDR3 DNA sequence: TGTGCCAGCAGAAGGACAGATTCTGGGGCCAACGTCCTGACTTTC. This translates into CASRRTDSGANVLTF.